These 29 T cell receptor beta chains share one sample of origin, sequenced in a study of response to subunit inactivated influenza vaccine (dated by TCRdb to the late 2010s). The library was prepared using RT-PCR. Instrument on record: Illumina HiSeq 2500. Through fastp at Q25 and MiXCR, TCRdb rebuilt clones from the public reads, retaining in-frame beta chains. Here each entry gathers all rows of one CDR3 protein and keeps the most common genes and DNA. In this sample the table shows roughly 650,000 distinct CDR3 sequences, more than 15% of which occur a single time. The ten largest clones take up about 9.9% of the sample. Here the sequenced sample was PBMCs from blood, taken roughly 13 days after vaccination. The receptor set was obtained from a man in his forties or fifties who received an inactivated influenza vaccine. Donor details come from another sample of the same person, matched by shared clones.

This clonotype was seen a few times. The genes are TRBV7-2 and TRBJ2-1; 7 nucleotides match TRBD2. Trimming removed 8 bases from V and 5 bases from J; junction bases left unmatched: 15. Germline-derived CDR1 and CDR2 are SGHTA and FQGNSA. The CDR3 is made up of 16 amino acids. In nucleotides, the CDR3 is TGTGCCAGCGGGGGGGTTTCGGGAGTGGTTCACAATGAGCAGTTCTTC. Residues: CASGGVSGVVHNEQFF. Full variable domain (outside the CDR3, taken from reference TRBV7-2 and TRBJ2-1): GAGVSQSPSNKVTEKGKDVELRCDPISGHTALYWYRQSLGQGLEFLIYFQGNSAPDKSGLPSDRFSAERTGGSVSTLTIQRTQQEDSAVYLCASGGVSGVVHNEQFFGPGTRLTVL.

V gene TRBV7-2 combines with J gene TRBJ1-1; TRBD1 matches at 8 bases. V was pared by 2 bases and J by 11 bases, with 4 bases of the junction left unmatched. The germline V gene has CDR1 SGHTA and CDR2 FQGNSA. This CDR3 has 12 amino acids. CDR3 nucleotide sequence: TGTGCCAGCAGCTTATGGACAGGGAGCGCTTTCTTT. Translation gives CASSLWTGSAFF.

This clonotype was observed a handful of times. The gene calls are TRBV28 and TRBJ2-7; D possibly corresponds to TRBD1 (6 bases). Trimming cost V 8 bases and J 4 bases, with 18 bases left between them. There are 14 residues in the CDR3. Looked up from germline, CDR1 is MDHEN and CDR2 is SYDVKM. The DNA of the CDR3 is TGTGCCAGCTCCTTTGGGGGTACAGGGTACGAGCAGTACTTC. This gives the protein CASSFGGTGYEQYF.

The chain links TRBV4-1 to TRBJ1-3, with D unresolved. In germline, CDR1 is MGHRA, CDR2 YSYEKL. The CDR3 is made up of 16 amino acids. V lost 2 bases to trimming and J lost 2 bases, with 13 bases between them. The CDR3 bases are TGCGCCAGCAGCCAACTGGTCGTAACGGCTGGAAACACCATATATTTT. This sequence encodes CASSQLVVTAGNTIYF.

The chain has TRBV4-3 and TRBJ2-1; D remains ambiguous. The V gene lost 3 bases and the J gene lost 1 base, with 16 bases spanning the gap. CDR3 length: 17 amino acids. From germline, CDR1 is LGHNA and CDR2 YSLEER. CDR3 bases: TGCGCCAGCAGCCACGCCACTCGACTGGCATCCTACAATGAGCAGTTCTTC. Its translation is CASSHATRLASYNEQFF.

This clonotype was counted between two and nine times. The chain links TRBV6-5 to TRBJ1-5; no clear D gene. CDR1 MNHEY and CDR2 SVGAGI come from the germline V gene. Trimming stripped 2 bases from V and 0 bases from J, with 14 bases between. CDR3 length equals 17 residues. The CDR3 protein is CASSYETPGPSNQPQHF. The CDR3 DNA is TGTGCCAGCAGTTACGAGACACCCGGACCTAGCAATCAGCCCCAGCATTTT.

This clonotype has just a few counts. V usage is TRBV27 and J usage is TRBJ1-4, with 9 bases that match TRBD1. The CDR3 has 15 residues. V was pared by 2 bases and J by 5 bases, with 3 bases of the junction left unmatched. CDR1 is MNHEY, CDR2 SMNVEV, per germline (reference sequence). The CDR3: CASSLMTGGNEKLFF. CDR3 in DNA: TGTGCCAGCAGTTTAATGACAGGGGGGAATGAAAAACTGTTTTTT.

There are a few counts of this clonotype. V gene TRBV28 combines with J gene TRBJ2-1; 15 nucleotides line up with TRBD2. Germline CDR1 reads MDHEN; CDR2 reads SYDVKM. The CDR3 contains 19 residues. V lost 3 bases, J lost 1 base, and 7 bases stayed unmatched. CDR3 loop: CASSFFIGTSGGSYNEQFF. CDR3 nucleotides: TGTGCCAGCAGTTTCTTTATAGGGACTAGCGGGGGGTCCTACAATGAGCAGTTCTTC.

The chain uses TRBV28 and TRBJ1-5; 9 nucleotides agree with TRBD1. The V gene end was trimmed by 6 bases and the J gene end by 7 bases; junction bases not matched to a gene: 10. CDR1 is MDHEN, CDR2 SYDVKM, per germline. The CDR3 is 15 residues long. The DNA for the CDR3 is TGTGCCAGCAGAGATGGGGACAGGGCCGGACAGCCCCAGCATTTT. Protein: CASRDGDRAGQPQHF.

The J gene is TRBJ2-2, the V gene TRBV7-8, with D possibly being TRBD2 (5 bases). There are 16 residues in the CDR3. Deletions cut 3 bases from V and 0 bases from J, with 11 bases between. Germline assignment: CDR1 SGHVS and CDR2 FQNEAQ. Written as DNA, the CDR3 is TGTGCCAGCAGCTTTTGGGGAGACGCGAACACCGGGGAGCTGTTTTTT. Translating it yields CASSFWGDANTGELFF.

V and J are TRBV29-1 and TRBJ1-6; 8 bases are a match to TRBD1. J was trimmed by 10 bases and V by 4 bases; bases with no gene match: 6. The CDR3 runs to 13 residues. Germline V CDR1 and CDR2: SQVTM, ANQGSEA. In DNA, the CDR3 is TGCAGCGTTGGGGGAACAGGGGGATCACCCCTCCACTTT. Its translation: CSVGGTGGSPLHF.

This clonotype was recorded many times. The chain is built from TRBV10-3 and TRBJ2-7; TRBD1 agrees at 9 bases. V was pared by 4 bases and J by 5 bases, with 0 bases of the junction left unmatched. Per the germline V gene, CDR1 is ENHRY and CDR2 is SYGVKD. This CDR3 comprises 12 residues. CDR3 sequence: CAISGDRDEQYF. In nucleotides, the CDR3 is TGTGCCATCAGTGGGGACAGGGACGAGCAGTACTTC.

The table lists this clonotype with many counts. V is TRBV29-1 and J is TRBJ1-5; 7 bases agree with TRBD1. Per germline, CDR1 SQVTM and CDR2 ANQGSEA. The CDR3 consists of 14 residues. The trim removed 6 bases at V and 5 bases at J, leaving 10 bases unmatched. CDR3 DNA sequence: TGCAGCGTAAGGGGGCAGGGGGACCATCAGCCCCAGCATTTT. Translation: CSVRGQGDHQPQHF.

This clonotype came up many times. The CDR3 sequence is CASSPWGNVDEQFF. Written as DNA, the CDR3 is TGTGCCAGCAGTCCCTGGGGGAATGTCGATGAGCAGTTCTTC. The rearrangement uses TRBV12-3 or TRBV12-4 and TRBJ2-1; D is tentatively TRBD1 or TRBD2 (5 bases each). Deletions cut 5 bases from V and 8 bases from J, with 16 bases between. The CDR3 has 14 amino acids.

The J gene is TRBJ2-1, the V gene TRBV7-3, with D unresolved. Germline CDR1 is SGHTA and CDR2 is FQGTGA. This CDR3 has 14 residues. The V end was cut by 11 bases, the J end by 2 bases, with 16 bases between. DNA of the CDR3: TGTGCCCCCGCCCAGGTGTATACCTACAATGAGCAGTTCTTC. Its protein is CAPAQVYTYNEQFF.

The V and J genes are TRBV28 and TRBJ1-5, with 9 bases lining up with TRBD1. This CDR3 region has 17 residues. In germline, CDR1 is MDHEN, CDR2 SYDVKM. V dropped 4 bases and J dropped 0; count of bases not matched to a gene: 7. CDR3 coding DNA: TGTGCCAGCAGTTCTGGACAGGGGCCTTATAGCAATCAGCCCCAGCATTTT. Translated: CASSSGQGPYSNQPQHF.

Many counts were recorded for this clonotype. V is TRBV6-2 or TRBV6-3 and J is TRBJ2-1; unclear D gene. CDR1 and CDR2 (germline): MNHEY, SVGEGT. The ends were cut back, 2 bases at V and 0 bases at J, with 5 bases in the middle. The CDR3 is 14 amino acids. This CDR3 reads CASSYSDSYNEQFF. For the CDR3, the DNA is TGTGCCAGCAGTTACAGTGACTCCTACAATGAGCAGTTCTTC.

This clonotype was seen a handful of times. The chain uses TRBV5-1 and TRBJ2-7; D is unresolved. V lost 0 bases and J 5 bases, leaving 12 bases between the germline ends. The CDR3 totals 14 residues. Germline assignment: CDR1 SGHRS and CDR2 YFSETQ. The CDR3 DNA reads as TGCGCCAGCAGCTTGGTGCTGGAAACGAACGAGCAGTACTTC. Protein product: CASSLVLETNEQYF.

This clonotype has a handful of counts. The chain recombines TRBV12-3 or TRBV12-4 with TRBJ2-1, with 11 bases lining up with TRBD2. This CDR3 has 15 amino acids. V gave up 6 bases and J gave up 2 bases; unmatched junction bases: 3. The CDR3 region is CASSQTSGAYNEQFF. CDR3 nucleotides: TGTGCCAGCAGCCAGACTAGCGGGGCCTACAATGAGCAGTTCTTC.

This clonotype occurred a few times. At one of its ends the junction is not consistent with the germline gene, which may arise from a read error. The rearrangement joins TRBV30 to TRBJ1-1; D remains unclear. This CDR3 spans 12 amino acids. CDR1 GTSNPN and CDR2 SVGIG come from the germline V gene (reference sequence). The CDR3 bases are TGTGCCTGGAGTGTACAGTTGGTCGGGGATAACTTT. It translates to CAWSVQLVGDNF.

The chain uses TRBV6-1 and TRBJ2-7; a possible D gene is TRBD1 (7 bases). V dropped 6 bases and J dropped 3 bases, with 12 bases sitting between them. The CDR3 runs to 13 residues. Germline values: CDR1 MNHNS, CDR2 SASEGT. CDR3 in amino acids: CASRWGDSYEQYF. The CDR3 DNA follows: TGTGCCAGCAGATGGGGGGACAGCTACGAGCAGTACTTC.

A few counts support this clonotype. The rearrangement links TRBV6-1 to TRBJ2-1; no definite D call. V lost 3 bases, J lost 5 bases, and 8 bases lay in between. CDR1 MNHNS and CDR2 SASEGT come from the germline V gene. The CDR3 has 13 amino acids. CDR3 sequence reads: CASSEGWDNEQFF. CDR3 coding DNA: TGTGCCAGCAGTGAGGGGTGGGACAATGAGCAGTTCTTC.

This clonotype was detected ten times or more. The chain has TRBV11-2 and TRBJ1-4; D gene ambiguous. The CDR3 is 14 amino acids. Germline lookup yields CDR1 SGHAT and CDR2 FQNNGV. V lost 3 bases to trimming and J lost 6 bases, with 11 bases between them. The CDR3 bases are TGTGCCAGCAGCTTTGGGTTAAGGGATGAAAAACTGTTTTTT. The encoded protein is CASSFGLRDEKLFF.

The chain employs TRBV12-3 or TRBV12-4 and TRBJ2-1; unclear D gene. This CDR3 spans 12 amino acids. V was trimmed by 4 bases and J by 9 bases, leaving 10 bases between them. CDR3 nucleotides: TGTGCCAGCAGTTCTGGCCCCGGTGAGCAGTTCTTC. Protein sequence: CASSSGPGEQFF.

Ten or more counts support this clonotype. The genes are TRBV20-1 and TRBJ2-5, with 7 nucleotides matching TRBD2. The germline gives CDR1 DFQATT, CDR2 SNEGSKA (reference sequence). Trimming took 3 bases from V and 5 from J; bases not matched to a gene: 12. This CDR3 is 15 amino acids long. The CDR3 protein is CSASQPPGLRETQYF. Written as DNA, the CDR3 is TGCAGTGCTAGTCAACCTCCGGGACTAAGGGAGACCCAGTACTTC.

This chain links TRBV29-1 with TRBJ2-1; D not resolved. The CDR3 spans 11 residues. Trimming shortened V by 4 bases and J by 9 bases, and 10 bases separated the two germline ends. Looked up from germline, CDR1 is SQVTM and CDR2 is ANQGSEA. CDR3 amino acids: CSVGSVSEQFF. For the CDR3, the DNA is TGCAGCGTTGGATCGGTCAGTGAGCAGTTCTTC.

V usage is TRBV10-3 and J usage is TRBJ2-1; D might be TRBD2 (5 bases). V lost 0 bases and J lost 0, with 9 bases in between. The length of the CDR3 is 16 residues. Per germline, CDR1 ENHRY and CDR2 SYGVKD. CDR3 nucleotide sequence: TGTGCCATCAGTGAGTCATCAGCGGCCTCCTACAATGAGCAGTTCTTC. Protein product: CAISESSAASYNEQFF.

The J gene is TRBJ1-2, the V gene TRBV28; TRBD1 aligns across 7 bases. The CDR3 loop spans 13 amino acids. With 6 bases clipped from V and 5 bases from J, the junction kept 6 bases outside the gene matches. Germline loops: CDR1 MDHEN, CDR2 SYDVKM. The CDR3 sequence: CASRGARGYGYTF. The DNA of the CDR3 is TGTGCCAGCAGGGGGGCCAGGGGGTATGGCTACACCTTC.

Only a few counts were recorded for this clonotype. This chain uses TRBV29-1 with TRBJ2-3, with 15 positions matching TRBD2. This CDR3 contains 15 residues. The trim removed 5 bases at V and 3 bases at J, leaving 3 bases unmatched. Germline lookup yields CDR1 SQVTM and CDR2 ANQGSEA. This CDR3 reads CSVKGLAGGTDTQYF. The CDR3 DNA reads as TGCAGCGTTAAAGGACTAGCGGGAGGGACAGATACGCAGTATTTT.